This TCR beta chain was sequenced in a study of shared clonotypes between healthy human individuals. Across the study: Donors consisted of a couple of women and a few men between 18 and 49. Whole-study results and caveats: Clonotype sharing among donors, it was expected, would be affected by sequencing depth.

The test was conducted at deep level. TCRdb's table, derived via immunoSEQ multiplex PCR, lists solely in-frame clones and lacks some. This sample yields roughly 660,000 clones, of which roughly 87% are seen a single time; about a third belongs to the top ten. To note about this clone: The antigen is undetermined.

Germline CDR1 is SGDLS and CDR2 is YYNGEE. The CDR3 runs 15 residues. Trimming cost V 4 bases and J 3 bases, with 17 bases left between them. Sample: memory CD8+ T cells from PBMCs. The sample's subset: CD45RO+ cells pooled with CCR7-negative TemRA cells. V usage is TRBV9 and J usage is TRBJ2-7, with D possibly being TRBD1 (5 bases). The sequence was collected from a man aged 18 to 29 in good health. Some clones in this sample may be carry-over from other donors' samples. In DNA form, the CDR3 reads TGTGCCAGCAGCCTAAAGGTTGCGACAGTCTACGAGCAGTACTTC. This encodes CASSLKVATVYEQYF. Looking up the rest from reference TRBV9 and TRBJ2-7 gives the full variable domain: DSGVTQTPKHLITATGQRVTLRCSPRSGDLSVYWYQQSLDQGLQFLIQYYNGEERAKGNILERFSAQQFPDLHSELNLSSLELGDSALYFCASSLKVATVYEQYFGPGTRLTVT.